This TCR beta chain emerged from a study of T cell repertoires in cytomegalovirus infection. MiXCR, run by TCRdb on the reads, gives a single entry per CDR3 protein. The sample carries roughly 230,000 distinct CDR3 sequences, about 12% recorded once. The germline V and J ends were trimmed by 6 bases and 0 bases, with 18 bases remaining between them. The V gene's germline CDR1 is MDHEN and CDR2 SYDVKM. The length of the CDR3 is 17 residues. The rearrangement uses TRBV28 and TRBJ1-3; tentative D call: TRBD1 (6 bases). The specimen sequenced was PBMCs. The receptor's source is a human donor in good health (CMV status not recorded). Some clones in this sample may be carry-over from other donors' samples. The CDR3 coding sequence is TGTGCCAGCAGCTCCTCAGGGGAGGTACCCTCTGGAAACACCATATATTTT. It yields the protein CASSSSGEVPSGNTIYF. Complete variable domain (other parts from reference TRBV28 and TRBJ1-3): DVKVTQSSRYLVKRTGEKVFLECVQDMDHENMFWYRQDPGLGLRLIYFSYDVKMKEKGDIPEGYSVSREKKERFSLILESASTNQTSMYLCASSSSGEVPSGNTIYFGEGSWLTVV.